The present TCR beta chain was sequenced within a study of blood T cells in healthy people across ages. The trim removed 6 bases at V and 4 bases at J, leaving 9 bases unmatched. This CDR3 has 15 residues. CDR1 is MNHNS and CDR2 is SASEGT in the germline V gene. With respect to this clonotype: Its cognate antigen is unknown.

Study conclusions and caveats: No conclusive comparison of naive versus antigen-experienced cells was possible with unsorted PBMCs.

A J-beta primer mix and a sample-barcoded 5' primer were used in a second PCR of about 7 to 12 cycles. Every single cDNA molecule received a tag from a template-switch adaptor with 12 random nucleotides. TCRdb analysed the 5' RACE reads with MiXCR anew, one entry per CDR3 protein. The sample has about 1.8 million distinct CDR3 sequences, about 49% seen once. The V and J genes are TRBV6-1 and TRBJ1-1, with TRBD1 matching over 9 bases. The sequenced material came from blood. The receptor's source is a woman aged 40-49 years in good health. The DNA of the CDR3 is TGTGCCAGCAGCGACTCCGGGACAGGGAGCACTGAAGCTTTCTTT. Translated: CASSDSGTGSTEAFF.